Listed below are T cell receptor beta chains from one sample, sequenced in a study of CD8 T cells in Susac syndrome. TCRdb itself ran the immunoSEQ multiplex PCR reads through MiXCR, one entry per CDR3 protein. The table lists tens of thousands of distinct CDR3 sequences, approximately 93% of them singletons. Sequencing used CD8+ T cells from PBMCs. Receptor source: a human donor in good health. Both conserved end residues are part of each CDR3. For some rows the clone size is stated as once, few or many, or as a class when expanded; others skip it.

J gene	V gene	clone size	CDR3 protein
TRBJ1-2	TRBV30	NA	CAWSVQPPPYGYTF
TRBJ2-2	TRBV15	NA	CAATANTGELFF
TRBJ1-2	TRBV19	NA	CASSIGAAVYGYTF
TRBJ1-4	TRBV7-9	NA	CASSFGARREKLFF
TRBJ2-7	TRBV9	NA	CASSADISYEQYF
TRBJ2-7	TRBV6-5	NA	CASSVSGGTYEQYF
TRBJ1-1	TRBV11-2	NA	CASSLNRAEAFF
TRBJ2-1	TRBV2	NA	CASSDPGTGDYNEQFF
TRBJ2-5	TRBV29-1	NA	CSVLTGVQETQYF
TRBJ1-1	TRBV7-9	NA	CASSLGPGPAFF
TRBJ2-1	TRBV5-6	NA	CASSLGRGYNEQFF
TRBJ2-7	TRBV11-2	NA	CASSFGQGDYEQYF
TRBJ2-1	TRBV6-6	NA	CASSYETSGRAGEQFF
TRBJ2-1	TRBV4-1	NA	CASSPQTGSNEQFF
TRBJ2-5	TRBV5-6	NA	CASSYGTVPETQYF
TRBJ2-2	TRBV19	NA	CASSPGAPATGELFF
TRBJ2-7	TRBV5-1	NA	CASSPGRQVPSYEQYF
TRBJ2-3	TRBV29-1	NA	CSVEARIWGAGADTQYF
TRBJ2-3	TRBV2	NA	CASSEVWGADTQYF
TRBJ2-1	TRBV27	NA	CASSSRAGPVLFF
TRBJ2-7	TRBV27	NA	CASGYYEQYF
TRBJ2-7	TRBV28	once	CASSQTRMRGPKDEQYF
TRBJ2-7	TRBV20-1	NA	CSFGEQYF
TRBJ1-1	TRBV24-1	NA	CATQTNTEAFF
TRBJ2-5	TRBV6-1	few	CASEETGGVETQYF
TRBJ2-3	TRBV19	NA	CASSIGYISPDTQYF
TRBJ2-2	TRBV7-8	NA	CASSLKEMGLADTGELFF
TRBJ2-7	TRBV29-1	NA	CSVGRYSSYEQYF
TRBJ1-6	TRBV27	NA	CASSSPGASPLHF
TRBJ1-1	TRBV2	NA	CASSDQGPTEAFF
TRBJ2-7	TRBV7-9	NA	CASSYETVLISPEQYF
TRBJ1-2	TRBV28	NA	CASSLPRQGVTNYGYTF
TRBJ2-1	TRBV28	NA	CASSRRGSGYNEQFF
TRBJ2-7	TRBV29-1	NA	CSAGTSGRPYEQYF
TRBJ1-5	TRBV28	NA	CASAQGLGQPQHF
TRBJ2-5	TRBV23-1	NA	CASSPSLNYKSQETQYF
TRBJ2-5	TRBV2	NA	CASSDGTSSGTQYF
TRBJ2-5	TRBV7-6	NA	CASSSGRGAAETQYF
TRBJ2-7	TRBV28	NA	CASRDPSGHPYEQYF
TRBJ2-1	TRBV3-1	NA	CASSHRLAGGRNEQFF
TRBJ1-1	TRBV7-9	NA	CASSPTGPNTEAFF
TRBJ1-1	TRBV11-2	NA	CASSYGIEAFF
TRBJ2-1	TRBV12-3/TRBV12-4	NA	CASSFTSGMNEQFF
TRBJ2-1	TRBV11-2	NA	CASSLDLSSYNEQFF
TRBJ2-1	TRBV28	NA	CASSFTITGTNEQFF